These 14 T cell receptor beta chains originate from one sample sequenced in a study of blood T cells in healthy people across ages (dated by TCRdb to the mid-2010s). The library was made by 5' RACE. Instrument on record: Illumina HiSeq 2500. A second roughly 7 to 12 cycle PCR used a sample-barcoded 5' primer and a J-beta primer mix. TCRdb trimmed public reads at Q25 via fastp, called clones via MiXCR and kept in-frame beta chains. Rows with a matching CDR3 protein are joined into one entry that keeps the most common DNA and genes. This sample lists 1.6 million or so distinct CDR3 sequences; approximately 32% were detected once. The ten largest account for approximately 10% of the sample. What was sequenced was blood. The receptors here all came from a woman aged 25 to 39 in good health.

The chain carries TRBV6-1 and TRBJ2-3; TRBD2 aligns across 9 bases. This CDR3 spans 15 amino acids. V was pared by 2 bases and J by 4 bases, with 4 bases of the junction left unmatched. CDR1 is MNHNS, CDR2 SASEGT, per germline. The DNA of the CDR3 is TGTGCCAGCAGTGAAATTGGGACTAGCCCAGATACGCAGTATTTT. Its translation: CASSEIGTSPDTQYF.

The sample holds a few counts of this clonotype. CDR3 protein: CATSDFAGLSSQYF. CDR3 in DNA: TGTGCCACCAGTGATTTCGCGGGACTCTCATCGCAGTATTTT. The chain combines TRBV24-1 with TRBJ2-3, with D perhaps TRBD2 (6 bases). This CDR3 contains 14 residues. V was cut by 1 base and J by 10 bases, with 14 bases left in between. The germline V gene has CDR1 KGHDR and CDR2 SFDVKD.

The CDR3 loop reads CASSLSWQGVGNEQFF. Written as DNA, the CDR3 is TGTGCCAGCAGTTTATCTTGGCAGGGGGTTGGCAATGAGCAGTTCTTC. The rearrangement links TRBV27 to TRBJ2-1; 7 bases align to TRBD1. The CDR3 has 16 amino acids. The J segment lost 6 bases and the V segment lost 0 bases, leaving 8 bases of the junction unmatched. Germline V gene data show CDR1 as MNHEY and CDR2 as SMNVEV (reference sequence).

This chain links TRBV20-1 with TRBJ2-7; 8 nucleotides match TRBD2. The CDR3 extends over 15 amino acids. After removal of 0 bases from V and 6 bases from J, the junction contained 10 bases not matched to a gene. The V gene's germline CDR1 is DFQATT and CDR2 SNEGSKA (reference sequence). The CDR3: CSARDPKRESGEQYF. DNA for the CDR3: TGCAGTGCTAGAGATCCGAAGCGGGAGTCCGGCGAGCAGTACTTC.

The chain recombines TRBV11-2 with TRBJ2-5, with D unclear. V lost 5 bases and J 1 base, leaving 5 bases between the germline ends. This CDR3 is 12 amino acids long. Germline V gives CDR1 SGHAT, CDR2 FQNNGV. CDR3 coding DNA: TGTGCCAGCAGCAACCGCCAAGAGACCCAGTACTTC. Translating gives CASSNRQETQYF.

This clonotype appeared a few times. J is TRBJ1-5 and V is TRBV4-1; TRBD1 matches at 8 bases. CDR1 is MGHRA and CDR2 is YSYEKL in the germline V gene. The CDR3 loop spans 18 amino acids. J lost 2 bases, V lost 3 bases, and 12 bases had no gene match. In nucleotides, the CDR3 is TGCGCCAGCAGCCAGGAGGACAGGGTGGGGGTAGGCAATCAGCCCCAGCATTTT. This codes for CASSQEDRVGVGNQPQHF.

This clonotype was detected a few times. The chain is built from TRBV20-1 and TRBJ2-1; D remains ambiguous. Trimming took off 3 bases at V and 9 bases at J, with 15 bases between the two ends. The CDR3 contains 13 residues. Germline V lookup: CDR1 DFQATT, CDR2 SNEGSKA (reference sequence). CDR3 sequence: CSASSAFSAEQFF. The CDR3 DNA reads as TGCAGTGCTAGCAGCGCGTTTTCCGCTGAGCAGTTCTTC.

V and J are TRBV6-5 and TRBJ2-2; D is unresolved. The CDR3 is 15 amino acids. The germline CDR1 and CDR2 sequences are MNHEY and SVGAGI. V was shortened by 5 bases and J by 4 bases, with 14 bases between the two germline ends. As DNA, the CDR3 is TGTGCCAGCAGTACTGGGGTTGGGATCACCGGGGAGCTGTTTTTT. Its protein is CASSTGVGITGELFF.

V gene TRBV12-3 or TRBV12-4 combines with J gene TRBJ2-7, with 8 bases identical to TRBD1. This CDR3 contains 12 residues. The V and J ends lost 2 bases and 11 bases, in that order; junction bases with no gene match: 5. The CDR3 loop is CASSLYRGKEYF. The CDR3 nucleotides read TGTGCCAGCAGTTTATACAGGGGGAAGGAGTACTTC.

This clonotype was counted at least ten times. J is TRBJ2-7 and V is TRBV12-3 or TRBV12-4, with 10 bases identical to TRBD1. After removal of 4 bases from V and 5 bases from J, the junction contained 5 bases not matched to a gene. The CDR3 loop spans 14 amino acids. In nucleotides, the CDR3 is TGTGCCAGCAGTTCGCAGACAGGGGGCAACGAGCAGTACTTC. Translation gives CASSSQTGGNEQYF.

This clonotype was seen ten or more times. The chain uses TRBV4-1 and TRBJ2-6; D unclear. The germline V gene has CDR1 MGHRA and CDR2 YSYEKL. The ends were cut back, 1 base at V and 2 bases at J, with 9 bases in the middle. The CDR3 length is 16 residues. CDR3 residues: CASSQGTSPGANVLTF. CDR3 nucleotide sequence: TGCGCCAGCAGCCAAGGGACGTCCCCTGGGGCCAACGTCCTGACTTTC.

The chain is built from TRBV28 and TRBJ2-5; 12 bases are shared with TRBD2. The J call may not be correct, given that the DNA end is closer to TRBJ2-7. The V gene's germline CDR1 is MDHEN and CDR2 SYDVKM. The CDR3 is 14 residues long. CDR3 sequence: CATFPSGRANEQYF. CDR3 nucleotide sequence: TGTGCCACATTTCCTAGCGGGAGGGCCAACGAGCAGTACTTC.

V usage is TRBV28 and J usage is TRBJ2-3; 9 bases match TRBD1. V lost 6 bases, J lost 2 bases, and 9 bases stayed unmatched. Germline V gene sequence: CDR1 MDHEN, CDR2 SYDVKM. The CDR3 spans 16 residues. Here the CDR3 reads CASSPWGQGYTDTQYF. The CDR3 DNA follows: TGTGCCAGCAGCCCTTGGGGACAGGGCTACACAGATACGCAGTATTTT. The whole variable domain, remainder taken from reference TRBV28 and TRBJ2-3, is DVKVTQSSRYLVKRTGEKVFLECVQDMDHENMFWYRQDPGLGLRLIYFSYDVKMKEKGDIPEGYSVSREKKERFSLILESASTNQTSMYLCASSPWGQGYTDTQYFGPGTRLTVL.

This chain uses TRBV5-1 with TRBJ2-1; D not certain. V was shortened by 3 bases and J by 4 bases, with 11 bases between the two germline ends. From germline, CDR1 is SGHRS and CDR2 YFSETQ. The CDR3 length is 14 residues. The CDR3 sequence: CASSWSSAYNEQFF. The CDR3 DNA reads TGCGCCAGCAGCTGGTCGTCGGCTTACAATGAGCAGTTCTTC.